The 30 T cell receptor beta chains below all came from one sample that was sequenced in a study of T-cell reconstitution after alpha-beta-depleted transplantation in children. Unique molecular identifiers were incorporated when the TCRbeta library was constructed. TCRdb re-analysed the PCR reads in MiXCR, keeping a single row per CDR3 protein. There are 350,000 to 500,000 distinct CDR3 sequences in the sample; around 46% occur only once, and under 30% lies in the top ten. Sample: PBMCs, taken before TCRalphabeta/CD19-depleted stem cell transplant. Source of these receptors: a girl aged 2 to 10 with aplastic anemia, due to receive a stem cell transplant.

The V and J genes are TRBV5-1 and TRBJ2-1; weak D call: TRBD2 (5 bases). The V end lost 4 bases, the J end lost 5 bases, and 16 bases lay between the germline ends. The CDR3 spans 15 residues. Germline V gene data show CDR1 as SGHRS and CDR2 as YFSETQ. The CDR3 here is CASSKAGFLDNEQFF. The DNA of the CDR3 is TGCGCCAGCAGCAAGGCGGGTTTCCTTGACAATGAGCAGTTCTTC.

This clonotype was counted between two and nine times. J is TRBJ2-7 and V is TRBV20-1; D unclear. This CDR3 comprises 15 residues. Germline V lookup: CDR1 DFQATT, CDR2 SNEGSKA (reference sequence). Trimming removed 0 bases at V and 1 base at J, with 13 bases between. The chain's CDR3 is CSARDGRTLSYEQYF. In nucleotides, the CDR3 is TGCAGTGCTAGAGATGGTAGAACACTATCCTACGAGCAGTACTTC.

The CDR3 DNA reads TGCGCCAGCAGTCTAACTGCGGGGACTAGTTGGCCAGATACGCAGTATTTT. This sequence encodes CASSLTAGTSWPDTQYF. The chain joins TRBV5-1 to TRBJ2-3; TRBD2 matches 8 bases. V was clipped by 5 bases and J by 4 bases; unmatched bases: 15. There are 17 residues in the CDR3. Germline V gene data show CDR1 as SGHRS and CDR2 as YFSETQ.

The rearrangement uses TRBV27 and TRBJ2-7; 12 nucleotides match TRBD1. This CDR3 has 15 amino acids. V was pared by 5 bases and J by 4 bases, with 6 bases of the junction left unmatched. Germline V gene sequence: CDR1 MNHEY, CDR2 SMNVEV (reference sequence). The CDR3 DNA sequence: TGTGCCAGCAGTCCCGGGACAGGGGGCGTTTACGAGCAGTACTTC. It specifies CASSPGTGGVYEQYF.

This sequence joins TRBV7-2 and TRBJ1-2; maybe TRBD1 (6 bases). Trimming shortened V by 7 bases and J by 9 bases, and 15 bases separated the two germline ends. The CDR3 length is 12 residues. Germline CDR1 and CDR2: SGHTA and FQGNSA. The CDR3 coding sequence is TGTGCCAGCACCCGTCCAGGGACAAGCTACACCTTC. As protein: CASTRPGTSYTF.

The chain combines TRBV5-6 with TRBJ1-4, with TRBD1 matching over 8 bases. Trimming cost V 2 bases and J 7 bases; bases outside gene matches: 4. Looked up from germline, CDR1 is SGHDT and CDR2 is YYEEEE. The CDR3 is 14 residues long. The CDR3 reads CASSFDRGFEKLFF. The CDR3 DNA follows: TGTGCCAGCAGCTTCGACAGGGGATTTGAAAAACTGTTTTTT.

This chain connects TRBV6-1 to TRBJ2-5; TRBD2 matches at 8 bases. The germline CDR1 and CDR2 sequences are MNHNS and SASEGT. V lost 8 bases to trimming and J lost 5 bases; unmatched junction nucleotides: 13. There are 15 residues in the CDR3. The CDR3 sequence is CASRPLGLVDETQYF. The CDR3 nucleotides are TGTGCCAGCCGTCCCCTGGGACTAGTAGATGAGACCCAGTACTTC.

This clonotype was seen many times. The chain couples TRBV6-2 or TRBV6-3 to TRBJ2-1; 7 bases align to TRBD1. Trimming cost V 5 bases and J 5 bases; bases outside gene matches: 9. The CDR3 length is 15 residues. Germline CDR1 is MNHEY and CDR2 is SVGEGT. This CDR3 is CASSPYGQVNNEQFF. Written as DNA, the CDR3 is TGTGCCAGCAGTCCTTACGGACAGGTCAACAATGAGCAGTTCTTC.

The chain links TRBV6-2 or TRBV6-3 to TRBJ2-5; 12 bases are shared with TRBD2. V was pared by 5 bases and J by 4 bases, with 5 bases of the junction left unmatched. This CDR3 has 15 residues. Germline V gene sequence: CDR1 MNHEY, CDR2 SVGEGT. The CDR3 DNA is TGTGCCAGCAGTGGTCAGGGACTAGCGGGAGAGACCCAGTACTTC. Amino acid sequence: CASSGQGLAGETQYF.

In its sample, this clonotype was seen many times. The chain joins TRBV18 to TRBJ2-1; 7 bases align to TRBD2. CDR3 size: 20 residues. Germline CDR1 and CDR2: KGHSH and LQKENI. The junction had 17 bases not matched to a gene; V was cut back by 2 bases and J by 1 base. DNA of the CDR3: TGTGCCAGCTCACCAAATGGCGGGAGAACAGGACGAAAGTCCTACAATGAGCAGTTCTTC. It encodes CASSPNGGRTGRKSYNEQFF.

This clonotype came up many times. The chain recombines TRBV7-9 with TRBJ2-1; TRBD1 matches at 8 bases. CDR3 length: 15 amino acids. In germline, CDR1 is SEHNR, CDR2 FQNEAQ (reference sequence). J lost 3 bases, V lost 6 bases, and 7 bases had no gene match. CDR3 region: CASSSGTGNYNEQFF. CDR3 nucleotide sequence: TGTGCCAGCAGTTCCGGGACAGGTAACTACAATGAGCAGTTCTTC.

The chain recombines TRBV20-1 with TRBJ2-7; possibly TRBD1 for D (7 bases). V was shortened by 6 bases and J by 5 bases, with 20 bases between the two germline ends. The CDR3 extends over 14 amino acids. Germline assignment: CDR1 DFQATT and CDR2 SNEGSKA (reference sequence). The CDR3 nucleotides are TGCAGTGCGCTATTCAGGGGGGTTGTCGACGAGCAGTACTTC. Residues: CSALFRGVVDEQYF.

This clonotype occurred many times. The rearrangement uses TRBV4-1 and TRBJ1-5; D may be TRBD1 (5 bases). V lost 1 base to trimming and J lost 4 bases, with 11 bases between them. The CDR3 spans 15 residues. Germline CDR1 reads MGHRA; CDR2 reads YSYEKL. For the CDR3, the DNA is TGCGCCAGCAGCCAAGGATGGAGGGGAAATCAGCCCCAGCATTTT. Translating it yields CASSQGWRGNQPQHF.

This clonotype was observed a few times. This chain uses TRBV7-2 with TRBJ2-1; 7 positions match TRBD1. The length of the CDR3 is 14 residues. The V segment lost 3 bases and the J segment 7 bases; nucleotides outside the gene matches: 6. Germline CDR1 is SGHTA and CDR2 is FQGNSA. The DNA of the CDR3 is TGTGCCAGCAGCTTGAGGGGGCCGGGGAATGAGCAGTTCTTC. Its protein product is CASSLRGPGNEQFF.

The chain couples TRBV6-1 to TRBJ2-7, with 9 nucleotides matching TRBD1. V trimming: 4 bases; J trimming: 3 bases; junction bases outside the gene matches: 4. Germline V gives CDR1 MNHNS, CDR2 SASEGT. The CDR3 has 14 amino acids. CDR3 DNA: TGTGCCAGCAGTGGGGGACAGGGCATCTACGAGCAGTACTTC. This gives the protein CASSGGQGIYEQYF.

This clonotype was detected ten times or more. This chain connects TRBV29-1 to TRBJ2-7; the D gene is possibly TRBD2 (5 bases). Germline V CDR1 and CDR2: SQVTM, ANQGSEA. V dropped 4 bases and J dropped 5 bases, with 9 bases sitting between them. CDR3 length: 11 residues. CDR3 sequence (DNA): TGCAGCGTTGCGACGGGGAACGAGCAGTACTTC. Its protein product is CSVATGNEQYF.

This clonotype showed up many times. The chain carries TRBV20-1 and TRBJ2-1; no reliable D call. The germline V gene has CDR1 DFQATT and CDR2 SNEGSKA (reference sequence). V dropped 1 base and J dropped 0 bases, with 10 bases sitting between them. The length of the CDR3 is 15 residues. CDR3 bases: TGCAGTGCTAGAGCATCCTTCAGCTCCTACAATGAGCAGTTCTTC. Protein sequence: CSARASFSSYNEQFF.

CDR3 sequence reads: CAISESGSKETQYF. The CDR3 coding sequence is TGTGCCATCAGTGAGTCGGGGTCAAAAGAGACCCAGTACTTC. The chain combines TRBV10-3 with TRBJ2-5; D is uncertain. Trimming removed 0 bases at V and 3 bases at J, with 8 bases between. The CDR3 is made up of 14 amino acids. Germline loops: CDR1 ENHRY, CDR2 SYGVKD.

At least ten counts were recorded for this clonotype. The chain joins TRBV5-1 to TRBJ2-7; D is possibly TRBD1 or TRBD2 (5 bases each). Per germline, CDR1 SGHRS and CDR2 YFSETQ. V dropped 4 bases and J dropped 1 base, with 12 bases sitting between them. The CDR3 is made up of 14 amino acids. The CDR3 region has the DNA TGCGCCAGCAGCGAGGGCCCAGGGTCCTACGAGCAGTACTTC. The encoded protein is CASSEGPGSYEQYF. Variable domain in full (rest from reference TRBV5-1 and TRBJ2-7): KAGVTQTPRYLIKTRGQQVTLSCSPISGHRSVSWYQQTPGQGLQFLFEYFSETQRNKGNFPGRFSGRQFSNSRSEMNVSTLELGDSALYLCASSEGPGSYEQYFGPGTRLTVT.

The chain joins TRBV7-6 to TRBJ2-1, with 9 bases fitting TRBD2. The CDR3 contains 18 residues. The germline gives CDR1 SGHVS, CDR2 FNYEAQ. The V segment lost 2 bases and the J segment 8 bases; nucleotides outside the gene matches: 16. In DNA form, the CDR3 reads TGTGCCAGCAGCTTACCAAACTGGGGGGCGGGAGGGCCGGATGAGCAGTTCTTC. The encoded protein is CASSLPNWGAGGPDEQFF.

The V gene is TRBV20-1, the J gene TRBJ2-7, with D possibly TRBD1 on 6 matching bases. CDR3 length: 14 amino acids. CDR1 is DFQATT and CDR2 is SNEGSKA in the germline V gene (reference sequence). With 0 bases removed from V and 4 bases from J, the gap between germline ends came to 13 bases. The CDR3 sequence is CSARDEGHSYEQYF. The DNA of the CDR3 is TGCAGTGCTAGAGATGAGGGACATTCATACGAGCAGTACTTC.

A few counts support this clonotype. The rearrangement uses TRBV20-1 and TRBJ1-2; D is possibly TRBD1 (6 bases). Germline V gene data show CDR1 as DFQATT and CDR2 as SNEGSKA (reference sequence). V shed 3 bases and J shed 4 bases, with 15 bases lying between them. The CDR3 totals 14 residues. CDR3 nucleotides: TGCAGTGCTAGGGATCCCAACAGGGCCTATGGCTACACCTTC. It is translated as CSARDPNRAYGYTF.

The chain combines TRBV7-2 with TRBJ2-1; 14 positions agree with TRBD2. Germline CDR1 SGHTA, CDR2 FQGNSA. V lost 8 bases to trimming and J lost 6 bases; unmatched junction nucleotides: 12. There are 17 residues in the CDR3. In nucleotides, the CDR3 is TGTGCCAGCCGAACCGGGACTAGCGGGGGTTACCTCAATGAGCAGTTCTTC. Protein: CASRTGTSGGYLNEQFF.

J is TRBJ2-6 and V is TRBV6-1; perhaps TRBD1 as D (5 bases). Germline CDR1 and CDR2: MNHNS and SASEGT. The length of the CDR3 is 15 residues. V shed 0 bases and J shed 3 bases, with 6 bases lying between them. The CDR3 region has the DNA TGTGCCAGCAGTGAAGCAGGGGTTGGGGCCAACGTCCTGACTTTC. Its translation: CASSEAGVGANVLTF.

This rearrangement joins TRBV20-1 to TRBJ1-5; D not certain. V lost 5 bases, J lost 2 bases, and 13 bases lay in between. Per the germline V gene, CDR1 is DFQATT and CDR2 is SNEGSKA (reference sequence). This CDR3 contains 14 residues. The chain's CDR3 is CSASRESGNQPQHF. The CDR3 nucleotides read TGCAGTGCTTCCCGAGAGTCTGGCAATCAGCCCCAGCATTTT.

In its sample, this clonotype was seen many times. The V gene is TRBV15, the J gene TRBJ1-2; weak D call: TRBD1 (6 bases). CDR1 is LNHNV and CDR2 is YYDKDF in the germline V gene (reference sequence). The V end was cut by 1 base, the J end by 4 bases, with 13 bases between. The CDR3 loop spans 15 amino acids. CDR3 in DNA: TGTGCCACCAGCAGAGGGGCAGGCAGGGGCTATGGCTACACCTTC. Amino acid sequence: CATSRGAGRGYGYTF.

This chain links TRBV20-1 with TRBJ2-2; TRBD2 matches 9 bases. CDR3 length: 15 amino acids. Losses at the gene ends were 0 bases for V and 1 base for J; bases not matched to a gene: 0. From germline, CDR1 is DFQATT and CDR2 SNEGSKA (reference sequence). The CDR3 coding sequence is TGCAGTGCTAGAGAGACTAGCGGGAACACCGGGGAGCTGTTTTTT. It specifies CSARETSGNTGELFF.

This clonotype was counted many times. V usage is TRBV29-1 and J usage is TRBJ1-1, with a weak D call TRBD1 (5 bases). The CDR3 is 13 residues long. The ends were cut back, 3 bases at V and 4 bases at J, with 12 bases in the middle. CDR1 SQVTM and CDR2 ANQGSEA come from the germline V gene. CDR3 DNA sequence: TGCAGCGTTGAGGGCAGGGTAGGCACTGAAGCTTTCTTT. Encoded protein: CSVEGRVGTEAFF.

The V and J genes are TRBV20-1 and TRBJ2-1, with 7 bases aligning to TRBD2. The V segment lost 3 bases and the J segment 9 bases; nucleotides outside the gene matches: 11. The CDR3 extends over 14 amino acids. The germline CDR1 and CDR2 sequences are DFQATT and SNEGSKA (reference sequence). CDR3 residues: CSARGSSGHGEQFF. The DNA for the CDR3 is TGCAGTGCTAGGGGGAGTAGCGGGCATGGTGAGCAGTTCTTC.

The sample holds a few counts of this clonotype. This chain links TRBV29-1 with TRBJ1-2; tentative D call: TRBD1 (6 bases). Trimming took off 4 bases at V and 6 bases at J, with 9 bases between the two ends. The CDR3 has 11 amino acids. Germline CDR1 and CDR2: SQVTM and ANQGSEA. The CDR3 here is CSVVGGNGYTF. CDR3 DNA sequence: TGCAGCGTTGTCGGGGGCAATGGCTACACCTTC. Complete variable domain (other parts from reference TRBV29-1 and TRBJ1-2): SAVISQKPSRDICQRGTSLTIQCQVDSQVTMMFWYRQQPGQSLTLIATANQGSEATYESGFVIDKFPISRPNLTFSTLTVSNMSPEDSSIYLCSVVGGNGYTFGSGTRLTVV.